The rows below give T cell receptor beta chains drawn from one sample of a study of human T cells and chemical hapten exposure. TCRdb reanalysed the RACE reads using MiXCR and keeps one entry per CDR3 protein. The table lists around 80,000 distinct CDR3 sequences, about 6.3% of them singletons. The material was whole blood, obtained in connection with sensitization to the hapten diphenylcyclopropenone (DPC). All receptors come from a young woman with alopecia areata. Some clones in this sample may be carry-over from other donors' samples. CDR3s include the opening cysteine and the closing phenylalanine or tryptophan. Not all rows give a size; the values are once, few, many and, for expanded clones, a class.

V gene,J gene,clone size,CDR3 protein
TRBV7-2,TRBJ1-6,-,CASFDGGSYNSPLHF
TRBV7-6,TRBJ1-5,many,CASRDATKRQGKRRLRQPQHF
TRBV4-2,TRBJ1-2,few,CASSPSRPRQDGYTF
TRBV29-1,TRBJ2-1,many,CSVVGGHYNEQFF
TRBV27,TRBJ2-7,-,CASSYRDGGSYEQYF
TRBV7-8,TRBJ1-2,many,CASSPWGPGTNYGYTF
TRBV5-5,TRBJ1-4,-,CASSLRGGDRADEKLFF
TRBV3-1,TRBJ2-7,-,CASNQVLGPYEQYF
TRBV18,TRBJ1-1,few,CASSRRQGGTEAFF
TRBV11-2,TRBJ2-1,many,CASSGSFTPSSYNEQFF
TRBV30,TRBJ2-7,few,CAWSVIGPFAQGLTREQYF
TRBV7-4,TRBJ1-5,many,CASSWGLRGKCEPQHF
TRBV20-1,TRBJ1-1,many,CSARRGSLLNTEAFF
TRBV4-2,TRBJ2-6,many,CASSQGQGQTGANVLTF
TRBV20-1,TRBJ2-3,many,CSVRTSTDTQYF
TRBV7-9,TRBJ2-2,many,CASSFQGTNTGELFF
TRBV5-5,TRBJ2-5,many,CASSLFGPQETQYF
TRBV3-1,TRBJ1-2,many,CASSQLSTSGQAF
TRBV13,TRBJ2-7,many,CASSSQTTTYEQYF
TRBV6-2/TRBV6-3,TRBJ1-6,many,CASRGVLSSPLHF
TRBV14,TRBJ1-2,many,CASSQVDRSGYTF
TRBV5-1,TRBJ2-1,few,CASSPTGGLAGYNEQFF
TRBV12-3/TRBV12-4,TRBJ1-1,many,CASSWVPNTEAFF
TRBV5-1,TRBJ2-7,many,CASSFFAGAAYEQYF
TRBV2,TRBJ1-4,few,CARDSSTNEKLFF
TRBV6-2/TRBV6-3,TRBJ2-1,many,CASRAGGRNEQFF
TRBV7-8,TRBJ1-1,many,CASSAGWGFTEAFF
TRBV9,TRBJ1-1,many,CASSPDGGPRNTEAFF
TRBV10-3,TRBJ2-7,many,CAISDPRYEQYF
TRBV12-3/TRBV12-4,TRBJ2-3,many,CASSSLGLAGADTQYF
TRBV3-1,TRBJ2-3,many,CASSLGPLSTDTQYF
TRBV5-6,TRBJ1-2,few,CASSTRGGLNYGYTF
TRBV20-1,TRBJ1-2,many,CSARDPASGPSGYTF
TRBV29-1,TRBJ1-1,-,CSVEGSYISEAFF
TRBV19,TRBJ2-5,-,CASSMGQGVQETQYF